This passage covers 4 T cell receptor beta chains from one sample sequenced in a study of monozygotic twins with inflammatory bowel disease. TCRdb reworked the 5' RACE reads into one entry per CDR3 protein, no DNA. This repertoire includes 400,000 or so distinct CDR3 sequences. Sequenced sample: blood. These receptors originate from a human donor with ulcerative colitis or Crohn's disease, or a healthy co-twin of an affected twin (not recorded which).

The CDR3 is CASSLGDWHQTQYF. V usage is TRBV7-2 and J usage is TRBJ2-5. The CDR3 covers 14 residues. Germline-derived CDR1 and CDR2 are SGHTA and FQGNSA.

J is TRBJ1-1 and V is TRBV29-1. CDR1 and CDR2 from the germline V gene are SQVTM and ANQGSEA. CDR3 size: 11 residues. The CDR3 reads CSPYMNTEAFF.

V usage is TRBV7-2 and J usage is TRBJ1-1; absent DNA, TCRdb's TRBD1 call cannot be checked. This CDR3 comprises 14 residues. CDR1 is SGHTA, CDR2 FQGNSA, per germline. The CDR3 region is CASLSTGLNTEAFF.

The CDR3 is CASSTRRGSYNEQFF. The chain links TRBV6-1 to TRBJ2-1; TCRdb picks TRBD1, but there is no DNA to check that call. Germline loops: CDR1 MNHNS, CDR2 SASEGT. CDR3 length: 15 amino acids.